The next 28 T cell receptor beta chains were all read from a single sample in a study of cytomegalovirus exposure and HLA in healthy donors (dated by TCRdb to the late 2010s). Receptors were amplified or captured by the immunoSEQ multiplex PCR assay. For the multiplex PCR, a mixture combining 60 forward primers for TCR Vbeta segments and 13 reverse primers for TCR Jbeta segments was used. TCRdb obtained this table from immuneACCESS and retained in-frame rearrangements with V and J assigned. These tables miss some clones; where compared with another copy, unresolved V genes account for less than half of the shortfall, and the remainder is unexplained. The sample yields about 140,000 clones; approximately 82% were counted once. Around 1.5% of the sample is held by the ten biggest clonotypes. Input material: PBMCs. The receptors here all came from a man under 40 in good health and CMV-seropositive.

CDR3 sequence reads: CARGLAGELNGETQYF. CDR3 sequence (DNA): TGTGCCAGGGGACTAGCGGGAGAGCTCAACGGCGAGACCCAGTACTTC. The chain carries TRBV2 and TRBJ2-5; 14 bases match TRBD2. J lost 5 bases, V lost 9 bases, and 11 bases had no gene match. Germline V CDR1 and CDR2: SNHLY, FYNNEI. This CDR3 spans 16 amino acids.

The chain joins TRBV5-6 to TRBJ2-5; a weak D match, TRBD2 (6 bases). With the DNA end fitting TRBJ2-7 better, the J assignment may be wrong. Germline loops: CDR1 SGHDT, CDR2 YYEEEE. This CDR3 is 15 amino acids long. The CDR3 nucleotides are TGTGCCAGCAGCTTGGGACTGGGACTCTCCTACGAGCAGTACTTC. It encodes CASSLGLGLSYEQYF.

The V and J genes are TRBV5-1 and TRBJ2-1; 8 bases are a match to TRBD1. Germline V gene data show CDR1 as SGHRS and CDR2 as YFSETQ. The CDR3 has 15 amino acids. Trimming cost V 4 bases and J 4 bases; bases outside gene matches: 7. CDR3 region: CASSTYRGIYNEQFF. DNA for the CDR3: TGCGCCAGCAGCACCTACAGGGGGATTTACAATGAGCAGTTCTTC. Full variable domain (outside the CDR3, taken from reference TRBV5-1 and TRBJ2-1): KAGVTQTPRYLIKTRGQQVTLSCSPISGHRSVSWYQQTPGQGLQFLFEYFSETQRNKGNFPGRFSGRQFSNSRSEMNVSTLELGDSALYLCASSTYRGIYNEQFFGPGTRLTVL.

This clone showed up just once. The V gene is TRBV11-3, the J gene TRBJ1-2, with D tentatively TRBD1 (6 bases). CDR1 is SGHNT, CDR2 YENEEA, per germline. There are 15 residues in the CDR3. Trimming took 1 base from V and 5 from J, leaving 14 bases between them. In nucleotides, the CDR3 is TGTGCCAGCAGCTTAGGGATGGGCAGGGGTTATGGCTACACCTTC. It translates to CASSLGMGRGYGYTF.

V gene TRBV7-9 combines with J gene TRBJ2-2; D is possibly TRBD1 (5 bases). Germline CDR1 SEHNR, CDR2 FQNEAQ (reference sequence). The CDR3 totals 16 residues. Trimming stripped 5 bases from V and 4 bases from J, with 17 bases between. The DNA for the CDR3 is TGTGCCAGCAGCCCCCGGCTCCAGGGAAGCACCGGGGAGCTGTTTTTT. It is translated as CASSPRLQGSTGELFF. The whole variable domain, remainder taken from reference TRBV7-9 and TRBJ2-2, is DTGVSQNPRHKITKRGQNVTFRCDPISEHNRLYWYRQTLGQGPEFLTYFQNEAQLEKSRLLSDRFSAERPKGSFSTLEIQRTEQGDSAMYLCASSPRLQGSTGELFFGEGSRLTVL.

The V and J genes are TRBV19 and TRBJ1-2; 9 bases match TRBD1. This CDR3 comprises 13 residues. Per germline, CDR1 LNHDA and CDR2 SQIVND (reference sequence). The junction had 10 bases not matched to a gene; V was cut back by 9 bases and J by 8 bases. CDR3 bases: TGTGCCAGCCCTTCCCGGGACAGGGAGGGCTACACCTTC. This sequence encodes CASPSRDREGYTF.

This clone was counted only a few times. The chain is built from TRBV4-1 and TRBJ2-3; 7 nucleotides align to TRBD2. The V gene end was trimmed by 3 bases and the J gene end by 14 bases; junction bases not matched to a gene: 17. The CDR3 is 15 amino acids. Per the germline V gene, CDR1 is MGHRA and CDR2 is YSYEKL. CDR3 DNA sequence: TGCGCCAGCAGCCACCCAAGACTAGCCCCCGGTTTCAGGTATTTT. Translated: CASSHPRLAPGFRYF.

The DNA for the CDR3 is TGTGCCAGTGGGACTAGTGAAGGCGAGCAGTACTTC. It yields the protein CASGTSEGEQYF. The chain employs TRBV28 and TRBJ2-7; 8 positions agree with TRBD2. Germline-derived CDR1 and CDR2 are MDHEN and SYDVKM. V shed 9 bases and J 6 bases; nucleotides not matched to a gene: 7. The CDR3 is made up of 12 amino acids.

This clone was counted only a few times. The chain employs TRBV5-5 and TRBJ1-1, with D unclear. Trimming left V 4 bases short and J 7 bases short, with 11 bases between. The germline V gene encodes CDR1 SGHKS and CDR2 YYEKEE (reference sequence). This CDR3 is 12 amino acids long. DNA for the CDR3: TGTGCCAGCAGCGGTGACCGGGTTGAAGCTTTCTTT. Protein: CASSGDRVEAFF.

The chain employs TRBV19 and TRBJ1-3; the match to TRBD1 covers 7 bases. The germline gives CDR1 LNHDA, CDR2 SQIVND (reference sequence). Trimming at V came to 5 bases and at J to 8 bases, leaving 9 bases not matched to a gene. This CDR3 comprises 14 residues. The CDR3 here is CASSQGGGTDTIYF. Written as DNA, the CDR3 is TGTGCCAGTAGTCAAGGAGGGGGCACGGACACCATATATTTT. Looking up the rest from reference TRBV19 and TRBJ1-3 gives the full variable domain: DGGITQSPKYLFRKEGQNVTLSCEQNLNHDAMYWYRQDPGQGLRLIYYSQIVNDFQKGDIAEGYSVSREKKESFPLTVTSAQKNPTAFYLCASSQGGGTDTIYFGEGSWLTVV.

The CDR3: CASSSDRGRTEAFF. The CDR3 bases are TGTGCCAGCAGCTCCGACAGGGGCAGAACTGAAGCTTTCTTT. J is TRBJ1-1 and V is TRBV2; 8 bases are shared with TRBD1. The junction had 8 bases not matched to a gene; V was cut back by 6 bases and J by 5 bases. Germline CDR1 is SNHLY and CDR2 is FYNNEI. This CDR3 has 14 amino acids.

This clone showed up just once. This chain connects TRBV6-5 to TRBJ2-5; perhaps TRBD1 as D (5 bases). Germline loops: CDR1 MNHEY, CDR2 SVGAGI. CDR3 length: 15 amino acids. V was trimmed by 2 bases and J by 4 bases, leaving 14 bases between them. In DNA, the CDR3 is TGTGCCAGCAGTTACGACAGAAGCAAAGGAGAGACCCAGTACTTC. Amino acid sequence: CASSYDRSKGETQYF.

The chain has TRBV10-2 and TRBJ1-1; weak D call: TRBD1 (6 bases). Germline V lookup: CDR1 WSHSY, CDR2 SAAADI. The CDR3 totals 14 residues. The V end was cut by 3 bases, the J end by 7 bases, with 15 bases between. CDR3 sequence (DNA): TGCGCCAGCAGTGATTGGGGGACACGGATTGAAGCTTTCTTT. The encoded protein is CASSDWGTRIEAFF.

V gene TRBV12-5 combines with J gene TRBJ2-3, with TRBD2 identical over 7 bases. Unmatched junction bases numbered 4, after V lost 1 base and J lost 9 bases. The V gene's germline CDR1 is LGHNT and CDR2 FRNRAP. The CDR3 runs 13 residues. DNA of the CDR3: TGTGCTAGTGGTTTGGACCTAGCGGTGACGCAGTATTTT. Protein sequence: CASGLDLAVTQYF.

This sequence joins TRBV29-1 and TRBJ1-4; the D is unclear. The CDR3 loop spans 12 amino acids. The germline V gene encodes CDR1 SQVTM and CDR2 ANQGSEA. V dropped 5 bases and J dropped 2 bases, with 6 bases sitting between them. DNA for the CDR3: TGCAGCGTTTGGGCTACTAATGAAAAACTGTTTTTT. Translating gives CSVWATNEKLFF.

The CDR3 DNA is TGTGCCAGCAGGCAGCCTCCAGGCGGGGGGCAGACTGAAGCTTTCTTT. This encodes CASRQPPGGGQTEAFF. The chain is built from TRBV27 and TRBJ1-1, with a tentative D call TRBD1 (6 bases). Germline CDR1 reads MNHEY; CDR2 reads SMNVEV (reference sequence). V shed 6 bases and J shed 5 bases, with 22 bases lying between them. CDR3 size: 16 residues.

The chain employs TRBV9 and TRBJ2-2; the match to TRBD2 covers 12 bases. Per germline, CDR1 SGDLS and CDR2 YYNGEE. V was clipped by 2 bases and J by 7 bases; unmatched bases: 6. This CDR3 comprises 16 residues. CDR3 amino acids: CASSVLTSGSGGELFF. In DNA form, the CDR3 reads TGTGCCAGCAGCGTTTTGACTAGCGGGAGTGGCGGGGAGCTGTTTTTT. Filled out from reference TRBV9 and TRBJ2-2, the complete variable domain reads DSGVTQTPKHLITATGQRVTLRCSPRSGDLSVYWYQQSLDQGLQFLIQYYNGEERAKGNILERFSAQQFPDLHSELNLSSLELGDSALYFCASSVLTSGSGGELFFGEGSRLTVL.

This rearrangement joins TRBV9 to TRBJ1-1; possibly TRBD1 for D (6 bases). CDR3 length: 15 amino acids. In germline, CDR1 is SGDLS, CDR2 YYNGEE. Trimming removed 3 bases from V and 0 bases from J, with 12 bases in between. The CDR3 DNA reads TGTGCCAGCAGCGGAGGGGACATCATGAACACTGAAGCTTTCTTT. Translation gives CASSGGDIMNTEAFF.

The rearrangement joins TRBV27 to TRBJ1-1; 10 bases align to TRBD1. After removal of 6 bases from V and 4 bases from J, the junction contained 5 bases not matched to a gene. The CDR3 totals 14 residues. Per the germline V gene, CDR1 is MNHEY and CDR2 is SMNVEV (reference sequence). The CDR3 here is CASRTTGGITEAFF. The CDR3 bases are TGTGCCAGCAGGACGACAGGGGGCATCACTGAAGCTTTCTTT.

This clone has more than one count but fewer than ten. V gene TRBV4-2 combines with J gene TRBJ2-1, with TRBD2 matching over 11 bases. The CDR3 is made up of 17 amino acids. V shed 0 bases and J 4 bases; nucleotides not matched to a gene: 5. Germline-derived CDR1 and CDR2 are LGHNA and YNFKEQ. In nucleotides, the CDR3 is TGTGCCAGCAGCCAAGATTCCCTAGCGGGAGGTTACAATGAGCAGTTCTTC. Its protein product is CASSQDSLAGGYNEQFF.

Comment on this clone: One end of the junction is discordant with germline, which a read error may explain. This chain joins TRBV28 and TRBJ2-5; D is perhaps TRBD1 (5 bases). The germline CDR1 and CDR2 sequences are MDHEN and SYDVKM. CDR3 size: 14 residues. The CDR3 protein is CASSFDSLSSREDF. CDR3 coding DNA: TGTGCCAGCAGTTTCGACAGCCTTTCGTCTAGAGAGGACTTC.

The CDR3 DNA sequence: TGTGCCAGCAGTCAAGATAGTGTCACCGGGGAGCTGTTTTTT. Translating it yields CASSQDSVTGELFF. The chain joins TRBV6-6 to TRBJ2-2; D is uncertain. The CDR3 sequence is 14 residues long. Germline-derived CDR1 and CDR2 are MNHNY and SVGAGI (reference sequence). The V and J ends lost 5 bases and 4 bases respectively, with 11 bases between them.

This rearrangement joins TRBV28 to TRBJ1-5; 9 bases match TRBD1. Trimming took 4 bases from V and 0 from J; bases not matched to a gene: 7. In germline, CDR1 is MDHEN, CDR2 SYDVKM. This CDR3 is built from 17 residues. The CDR3 DNA sequence: TGTGCCAGCAGTTCAACCGGGACAGGGAATAGCAATCAGCCCCAGCATTTT. As protein: CASSSTGTGNSNQPQHF.

The V gene is TRBV6-5, the J gene TRBJ2-3; tentatively, D is TRBD1 (6 bases). This CDR3 region has 15 residues. In germline, CDR1 is MNHEY, CDR2 SVGAGI. Trimming removed 0 bases from V and 2 bases from J, with 9 bases in between. CDR3 DNA sequence: TGTGCCAGCAGTTACTCGGGGGCAGACACAGATACGCAGTATTTT. Protein: CASSYSGADTDTQYF.

This chain connects TRBV19 to TRBJ1-3; TRBD1 is a possible D gene (6 bases). CDR1 is LNHDA and CDR2 is SQIVND in the germline V gene (reference sequence). This CDR3 is built from 17 residues. V was shortened by 2 bases and J by 0 bases, with 14 bases between the two germline ends. The CDR3 loop reads CASSIISGGLSGNTIYF. The CDR3 DNA reads TGTGCCAGTAGTATAATCTCCGGGGGGCTCTCTGGAAACACCATATATTTT.

This rearrangement joins TRBV28 to TRBJ2-3, with 8 bases aligning to TRBD2. This CDR3 contains 15 residues. The V segment lost 2 bases and the J segment 6 bases; nucleotides outside the gene matches: 7. Germline assignment: CDR1 MDHEN and CDR2 SYDVKM. The CDR3 DNA reads as TGTGCCAGCAGTTTAGGGGTAGCGGGGAGGGATACGCAGTATTTT. This gives the protein CASSLGVAGRDTQYF. Full variable domain (rest looked up from reference TRBV28 and TRBJ2-3): DVKVTQSSRYLVKRTGEKVFLECVQDMDHENMFWYRQDPGLGLRLIYFSYDVKMKEKGDIPEGYSVSREKKERFSLILESASTNQTSMYLCASSLGVAGRDTQYFGPGTRLTVL.

The chain employs TRBV6-1 and TRBJ2-7, with TRBD2 identical over 8 bases. The J segment lost 0 bases and the V segment lost 0 bases, leaving 7 bases of the junction unmatched. CDR3 length: 17 residues. CDR1 is MNHNS, CDR2 SASEGT, per germline. CDR3 sequence: CASSEASNSGSSYEQYF. CDR3 sequence (DNA): TGTGCCAGCAGTGAAGCGTCTAACAGCGGGAGCTCCTACGAGCAGTACTTC.

This rearrangement joins TRBV11-3 to TRBJ2-1, with TRBD2 matching 8 bases. Looked up from germline, CDR1 is SGHNT and CDR2 is YENEEA. CDR3 length equals 15 residues. The junction had 0 bases not matched to a gene; V was cut back by 0 bases and J by 2 bases. The CDR3 DNA is TGTGCCAGCAGCTTAGAACTAGCGGCCTACAATGAGCAGTTCTTC. Its protein is CASSLELAAYNEQFF.